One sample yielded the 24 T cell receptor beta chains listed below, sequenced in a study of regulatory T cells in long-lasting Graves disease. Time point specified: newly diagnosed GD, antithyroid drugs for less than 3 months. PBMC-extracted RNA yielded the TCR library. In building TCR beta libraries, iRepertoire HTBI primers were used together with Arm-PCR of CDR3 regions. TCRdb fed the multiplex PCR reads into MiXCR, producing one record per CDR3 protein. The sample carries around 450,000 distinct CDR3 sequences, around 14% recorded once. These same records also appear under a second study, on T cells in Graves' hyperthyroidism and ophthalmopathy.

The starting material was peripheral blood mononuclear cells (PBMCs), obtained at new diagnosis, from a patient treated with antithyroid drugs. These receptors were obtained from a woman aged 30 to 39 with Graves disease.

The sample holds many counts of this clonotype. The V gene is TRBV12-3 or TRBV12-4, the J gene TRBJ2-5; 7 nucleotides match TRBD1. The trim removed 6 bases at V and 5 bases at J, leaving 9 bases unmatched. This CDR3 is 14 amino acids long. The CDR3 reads CASSPLRGRETQYF. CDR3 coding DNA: TGTGCCAGCAGCCCCCTGAGGGGGCGGGAGACCCAGTACTTC.

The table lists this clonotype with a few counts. Written as DNA, the CDR3 is TGCGCCAGCAGCCTCGGACAGGGACTAGGGCAAGAGACCCAGTACTTC. Residues: CASSLGQGLGQETQYF. This sequence joins TRBV5-1 and TRBJ2-5; perhaps D is TRBD1 or TRBD2 (8 bases each). The germline gives CDR1 SGHRS, CDR2 YFSETQ. The CDR3 is made up of 16 amino acids. V was cut by 4 bases and J by 2 bases, with 18 bases left in between.

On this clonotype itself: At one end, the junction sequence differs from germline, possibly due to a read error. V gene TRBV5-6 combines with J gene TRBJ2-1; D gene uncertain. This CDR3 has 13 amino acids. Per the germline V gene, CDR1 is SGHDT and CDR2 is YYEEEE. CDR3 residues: CASSLDPLREQSF. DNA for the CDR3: TGTGCCAGCAGCTTGGACCCCCTTCGTGAGCAGTCCTTC.

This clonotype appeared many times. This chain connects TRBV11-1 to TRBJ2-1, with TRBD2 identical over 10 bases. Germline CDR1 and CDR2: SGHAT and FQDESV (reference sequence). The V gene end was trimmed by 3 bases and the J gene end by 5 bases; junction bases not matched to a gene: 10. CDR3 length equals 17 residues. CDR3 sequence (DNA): TGTGCCAGCAGCTTCAGCGGGAGGGCCGCATCGGACAATGAGCAGTTCTTC. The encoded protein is CASSFSGRAASDNEQFF.

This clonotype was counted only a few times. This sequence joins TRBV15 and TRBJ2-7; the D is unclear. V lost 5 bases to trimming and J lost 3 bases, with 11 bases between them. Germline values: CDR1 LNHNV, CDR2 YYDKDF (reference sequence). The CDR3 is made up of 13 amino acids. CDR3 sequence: CATSRAPLYEQYF. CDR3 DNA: TGTGCCACCAGCCGAGCCCCCCTCTACGAGCAGTACTTC.

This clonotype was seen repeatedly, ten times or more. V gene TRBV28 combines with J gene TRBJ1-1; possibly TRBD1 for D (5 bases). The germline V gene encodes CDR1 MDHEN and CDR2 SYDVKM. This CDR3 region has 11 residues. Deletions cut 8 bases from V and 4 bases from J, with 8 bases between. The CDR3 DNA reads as TGTGCCAGCCTCGACAGCACTGAAGCTTTCTTT. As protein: CASLDSTEAFF.

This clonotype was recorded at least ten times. CDR3 DNA sequence: TGTGCCAGCAGCTTATGGCCGGACTTAAATTCTCAGTACTTC. It translates to CASSLWPDLNSQYF. The chain is built from TRBV11-2 and TRBJ2-4; TRBD2 might be the D (5 bases). The CDR3 contains 14 residues. Germline values: CDR1 SGHAT, CDR2 FQNNGV. Trimming removed 2 bases from V and 12 bases from J, with 17 bases in between.

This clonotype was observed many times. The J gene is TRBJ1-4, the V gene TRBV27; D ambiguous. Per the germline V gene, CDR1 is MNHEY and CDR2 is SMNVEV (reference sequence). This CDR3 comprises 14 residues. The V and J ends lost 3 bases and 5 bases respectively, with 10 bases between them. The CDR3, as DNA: TGTGCCAGCAGTTTTGCCATCGACAATGAAAAACTGTTTTTT. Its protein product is CASSFAIDNEKLFF.

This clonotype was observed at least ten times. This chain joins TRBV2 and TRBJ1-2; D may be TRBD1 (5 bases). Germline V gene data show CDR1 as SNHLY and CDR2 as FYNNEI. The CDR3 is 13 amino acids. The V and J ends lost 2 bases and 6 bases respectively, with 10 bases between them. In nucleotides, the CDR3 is TGTGCCAGCAGTGAACGGTTGGGGGATGGCTACACCTTC. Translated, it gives CASSERLGDGYTF.

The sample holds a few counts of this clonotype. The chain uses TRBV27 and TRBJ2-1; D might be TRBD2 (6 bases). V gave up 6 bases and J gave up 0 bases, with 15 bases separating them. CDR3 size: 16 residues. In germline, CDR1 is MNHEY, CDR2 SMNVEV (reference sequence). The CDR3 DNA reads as TGTGCCAGCAGAAATGGAGCGGGCAACTCCTACAATGAGCAGTTCTTC. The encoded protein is CASRNGAGNSYNEQFF.

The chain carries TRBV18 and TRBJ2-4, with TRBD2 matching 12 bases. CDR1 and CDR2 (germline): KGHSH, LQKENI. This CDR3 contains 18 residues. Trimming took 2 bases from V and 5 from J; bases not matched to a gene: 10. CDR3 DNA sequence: TGTGCCAGCTCACCAAGGACTAGCGGGAAAGGGAGCCAAAACATTCAGTACTTC. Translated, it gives CASSPRTSGKGSQNIQYF.

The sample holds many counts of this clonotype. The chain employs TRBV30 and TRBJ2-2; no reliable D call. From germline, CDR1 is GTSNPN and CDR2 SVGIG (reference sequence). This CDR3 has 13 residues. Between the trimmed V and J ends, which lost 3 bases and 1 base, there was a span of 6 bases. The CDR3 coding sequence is TGTGCCTGGAGACCAGGGAACACCGGGGAGCTGTTTTTT. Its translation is CAWRPGNTGELFF.

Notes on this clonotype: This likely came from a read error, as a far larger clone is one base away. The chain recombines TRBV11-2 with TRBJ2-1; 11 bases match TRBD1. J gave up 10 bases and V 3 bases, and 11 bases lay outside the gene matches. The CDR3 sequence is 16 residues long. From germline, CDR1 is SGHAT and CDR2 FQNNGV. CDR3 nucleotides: TGTGCCAGCAGCTTCGGGGGACAGGGGGTTACCTACGAGCAGTTCTTC. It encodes CASSFGGQGVTYEQFF.

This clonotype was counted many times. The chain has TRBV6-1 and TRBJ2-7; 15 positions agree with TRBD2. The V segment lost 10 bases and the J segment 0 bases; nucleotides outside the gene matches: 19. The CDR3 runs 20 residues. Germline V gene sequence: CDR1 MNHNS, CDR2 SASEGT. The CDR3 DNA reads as TGTGCCACGGAAACACCAATACCGGGACTAGCGGGAGGATCCTCCTACGAGCAGTACTTC. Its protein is CATETPIPGLAGGSSYEQYF.

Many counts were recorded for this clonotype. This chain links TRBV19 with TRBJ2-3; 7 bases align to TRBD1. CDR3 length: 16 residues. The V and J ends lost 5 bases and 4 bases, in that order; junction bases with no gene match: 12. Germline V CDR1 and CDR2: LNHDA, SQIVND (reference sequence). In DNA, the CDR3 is TGTGCCAGTAGTCCGACAGGGACGGTGGTTTCAGATACGCAGTATTTT. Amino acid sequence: CASSPTGTVVSDTQYF.

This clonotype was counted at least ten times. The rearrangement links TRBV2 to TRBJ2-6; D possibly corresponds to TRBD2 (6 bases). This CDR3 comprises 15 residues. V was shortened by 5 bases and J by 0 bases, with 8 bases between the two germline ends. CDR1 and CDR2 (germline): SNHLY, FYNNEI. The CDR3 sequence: CASSSEGSGANVLTF. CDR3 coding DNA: TGTGCCAGCAGTTCGGAGGGCTCTGGGGCCAACGTCCTGACTTTC.

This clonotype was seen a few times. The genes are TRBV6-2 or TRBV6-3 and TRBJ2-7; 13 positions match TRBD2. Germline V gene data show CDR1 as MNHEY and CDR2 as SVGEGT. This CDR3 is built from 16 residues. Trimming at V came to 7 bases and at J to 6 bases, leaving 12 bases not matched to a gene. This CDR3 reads CASIRPGLAGEGEQYF. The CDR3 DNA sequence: TGTGCCAGCATCCGCCCTGGACTAGCGGGAGAAGGCGAGCAGTACTTC.

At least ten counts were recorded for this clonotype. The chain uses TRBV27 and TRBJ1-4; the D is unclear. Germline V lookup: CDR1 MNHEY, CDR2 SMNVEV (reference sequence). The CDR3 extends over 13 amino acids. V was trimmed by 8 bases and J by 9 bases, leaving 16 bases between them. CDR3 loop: CASSPEARKKLFF. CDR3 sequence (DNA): TGTGCCAGCTCCCCGGAGGCGCGGAAAAAACTGTTTTTT.

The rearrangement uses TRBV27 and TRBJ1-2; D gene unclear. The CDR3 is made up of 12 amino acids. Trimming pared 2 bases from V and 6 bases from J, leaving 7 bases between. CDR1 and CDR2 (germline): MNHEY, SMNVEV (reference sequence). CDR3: CASSLRGHGYTF. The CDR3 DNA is TGTGCCAGCAGTTTACGAGGACATGGCTACACCTTC.

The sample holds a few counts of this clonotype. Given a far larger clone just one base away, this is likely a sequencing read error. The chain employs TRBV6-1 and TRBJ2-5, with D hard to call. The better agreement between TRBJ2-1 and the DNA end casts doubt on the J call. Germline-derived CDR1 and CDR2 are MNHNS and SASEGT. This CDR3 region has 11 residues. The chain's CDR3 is CASARNNGQFF. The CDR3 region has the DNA TGTGCCAGCGCGAGGAACAATGGGCAGTTCTTC.

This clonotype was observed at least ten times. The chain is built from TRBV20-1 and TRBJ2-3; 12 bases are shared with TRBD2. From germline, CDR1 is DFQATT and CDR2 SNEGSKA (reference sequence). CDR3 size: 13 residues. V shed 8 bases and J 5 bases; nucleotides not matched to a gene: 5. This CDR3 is CSFPGLAGDTQYF. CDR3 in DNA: TGCAGTTTTCCGGGACTAGCGGGAGATACGCAGTATTTT.

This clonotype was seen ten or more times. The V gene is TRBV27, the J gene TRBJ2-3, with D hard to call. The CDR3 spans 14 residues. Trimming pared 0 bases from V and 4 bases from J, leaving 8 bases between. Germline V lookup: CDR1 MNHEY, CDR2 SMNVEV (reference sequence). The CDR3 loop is CASSLSRLADTQYF. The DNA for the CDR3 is TGTGCCAGCAGTTTATCCAGGTTAGCAGATACGCAGTATTTT.

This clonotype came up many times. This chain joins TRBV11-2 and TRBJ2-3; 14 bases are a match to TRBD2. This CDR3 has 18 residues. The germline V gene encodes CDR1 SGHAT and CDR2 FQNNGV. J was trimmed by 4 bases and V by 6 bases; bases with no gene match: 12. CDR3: CASRPGTSGSSGADTQYF. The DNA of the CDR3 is TGTGCCAGCAGACCAGGGACTAGCGGGAGTTCGGGCGCAGATACGCAGTATTTT.

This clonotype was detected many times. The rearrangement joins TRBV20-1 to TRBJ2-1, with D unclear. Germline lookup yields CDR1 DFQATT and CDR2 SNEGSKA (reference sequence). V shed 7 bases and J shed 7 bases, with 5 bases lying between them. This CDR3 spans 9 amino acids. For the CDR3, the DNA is TGCAGTGTCGGAAATGAGCAGTTCTTC. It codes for CSVGNEQFF.